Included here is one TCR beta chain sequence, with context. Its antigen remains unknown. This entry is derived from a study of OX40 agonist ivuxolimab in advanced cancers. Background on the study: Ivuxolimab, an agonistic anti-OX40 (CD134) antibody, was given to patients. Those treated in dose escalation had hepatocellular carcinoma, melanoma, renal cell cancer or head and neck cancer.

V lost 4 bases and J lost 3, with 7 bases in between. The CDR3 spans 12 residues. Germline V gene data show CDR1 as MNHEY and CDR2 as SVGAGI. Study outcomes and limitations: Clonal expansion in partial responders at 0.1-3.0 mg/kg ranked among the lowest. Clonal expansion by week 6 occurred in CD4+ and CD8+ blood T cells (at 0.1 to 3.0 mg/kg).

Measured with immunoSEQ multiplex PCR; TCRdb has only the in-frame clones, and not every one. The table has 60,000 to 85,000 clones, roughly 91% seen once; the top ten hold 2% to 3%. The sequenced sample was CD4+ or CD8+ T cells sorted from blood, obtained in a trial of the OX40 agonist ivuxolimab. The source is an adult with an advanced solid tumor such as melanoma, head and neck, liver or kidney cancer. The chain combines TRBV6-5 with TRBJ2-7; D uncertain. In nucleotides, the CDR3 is TGTGCCAGCAGTTCGAGTAGCTACGAGCAGTACTTC. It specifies CASSSSSYEQYF.